This passage covers 23 T cell receptor beta chains from one sample sequenced in a study of blood T cell repertoires in COVID-19. Libraries were prepared by immunoSEQ multiplex PCR; TCRdb keeps only in-frame clonotypes and omits some of them. Found here are about 190,000 clones, approximately 81% of them singletons; the top ten hold 20%. Material: peripheral blood. These TCRs come from a human donor in a cohort sampled during active COVID-19.

This rearrangement joins TRBV30 to TRBJ1-4, with 7 bases lining up with TRBD1. Trimming took 3 bases from V and 8 from J; bases not matched to a gene: 6. Germline assignment: CDR1 GTSNPN and CDR2 SVGIG (reference sequence). The CDR3 spans 13 residues. The CDR3 nucleotides are TGTGCCTGGAGAGGACAGGCGGGGGAAAAACTGTTTTTT. Encoded protein: CAWRGQAGEKLFF.

The rearrangement links TRBV7-9 to TRBJ2-3; weak D call: TRBD1 (6 bases). Germline CDR1 is SEHNR and CDR2 is FQNEAQ (reference sequence). V was clipped by 1 base and J by 4 bases, with 18 bases between them. The CDR3 consists of 17 residues. As DNA, the CDR3 is TGTGCCAGCAGCTTAGGGGCCAGGGGTCCGGGTTCAGATACGCAGTATTTT. Encoded protein: CASSLGARGPGSDTQYF.

The gene calls are TRBV2 and TRBJ1-5, with D tentatively TRBD1 (5 bases). The germline V gene has CDR1 SNHLY and CDR2 FYNNEI. CDR3 length: 12 amino acids. With 4 bases removed from V and 6 bases from J, the gap between germline ends came to 7 bases. CDR3 sequence reads: CASSGGRQPQHF. CDR3 DNA sequence: TGTGCCAGCAGTGGGGGCCGTCAGCCCCAGCATTTT.

V and J are TRBV24-1 and TRBJ2-3; maybe TRBD1 (7 bases). V shed 3 bases and J shed 1 base, with 19 bases lying between them. The CDR3 totals 18 residues. CDR1 is KGHDR, CDR2 SFDVKD, per germline. The CDR3 spells CATSDPQGGNRGTDTQYF. Here the CDR3 DNA reads TGTGCCACCAGTGATCCCCAGGGGGGAAACCGGGGCACAGATACGCAGTATTTT.

This chain uses TRBV30 with TRBJ2-1, with a weak D call TRBD2 (6 bases). Germline-derived CDR1 and CDR2 are GTSNPN and SVGIG (reference sequence). Deletions cut 4 bases from V and 7 bases from J, with 14 bases between. CDR3 length: 13 residues. The CDR3 loop is CAWTDGLRNEQFF. In DNA, the CDR3 is TGTGCCTGGACGGACGGACTACGAAATGAGCAGTTCTTC.

This clone was picked up a small number of times. V is TRBV6-6 and J is TRBJ1-5, with D perhaps TRBD1 (6 bases). The CDR3 is 13 amino acids. Trimming stripped 5 bases from V and 9 bases from J, with 14 bases between. CDR1 MNHNY and CDR2 SVGAGI come from the germline V gene (reference sequence). In DNA, the CDR3 is TGTGCCAGCAGTACAACTGGGGGCCGGCCCCAGCATTTT. Its translation is CASSTTGGRPQHF.

This clone was seen a handful of times. The CDR3 loop is CASSPRGGRESQETQYF. The CDR3 DNA sequence: TGTGCCAGCAGCCCGAGGGGTGGGCGGGAGAGCCAAGAGACCCAGTACTTC. This chain uses TRBV5-4 with TRBJ2-5, with 7 bases fitting TRBD2. Trimming removed 4 bases from V and 1 base from J; junction bases left unmatched: 13. CDR1 SGHNT and CDR2 YYREEE come from the germline V gene (reference sequence). The CDR3 runs to 17 residues.

The V call is TRBV3-1 (or the pseudogene TRBV3-2), the J call TRBJ2-5, with TRBD1 as a possible D gene (5 bases). Between the trimmed V and J ends, which lost 1 base and 10 bases, there was a span of 13 bases. The length of the CDR3 is 13 residues. Germline V gives CDR1 LGHDT, CDR2 YNNKEL (reference sequence). Written as DNA, the CDR3 is TGTGCCAGCAGCCAAGCAGGGCACCAAGACCAGTACTTC. Translated, it gives CASSQAGHQDQYF.

Written as DNA, the CDR3 is TGCGCCAGCAGCCAAGCGGACAGGGGTACGTCACCCCTCCACTTT. As protein: CASSQADRGTSPLHF. The rearrangement uses TRBV4-1 and TRBJ1-6; 9 bases agree with TRBD1. The CDR3 totals 15 residues. V gave up 1 base and J gave up 10 bases; unmatched junction bases: 5. Germline V CDR1 and CDR2: MGHRA, YSYEKL.

The chain carries TRBV18 and TRBJ1-2, with TRBD1 as a possible D gene (6 bases). Trimming shortened V by 2 bases and J by 7 bases, and 8 bases separated the two germline ends. CDR1 is KGHSH and CDR2 is LQKENI in the germline V gene. This CDR3 has 12 amino acids. Here the CDR3 reads CASSPGGGGYTF. CDR3 nucleotide sequence: TGTGCCAGCTCACCAGGGGGCGGTGGCTACACCTTC.

The V gene is TRBV10-2, the J gene TRBJ1-3, with D unresolved. This CDR3 comprises 12 residues. Germline CDR1 WSHSY, CDR2 SAAADI. Trimming took off 8 bases at V and 4 bases at J, with 9 bases between the two ends. CDR3 DNA sequence: TGCGCCAGCTCCGGAGGCGGAAACACCATATATTTT. Translating gives CASSGGGNTIYF.

The chain links TRBV25-1 to TRBJ2-1; 11 bases agree with TRBD1. The ends lost 8 bases at V and 10 bases at J; junction bases unmatched: 13. The V gene's germline CDR1 is MGHDK and CDR2 SYGVNS. The CDR3 spans 15 residues. CDR3 residues: CASQSPGTGGREQFF. The CDR3 DNA reads TGTGCCAGCCAATCCCCCGGGACAGGGGGACGAGAGCAGTTCTTC.

This chain uses TRBV19 with TRBJ2-1; 7 nucleotides line up with TRBD1. The length of the CDR3 is 14 residues. V trimming: 6 bases; J trimming: 1 base; junction bases outside the gene matches: 3. Germline loops: CDR1 LNHDA, CDR2 SQIVND (reference sequence). CDR3 sequence reads: CASREDRSYNEQFF. CDR3 DNA sequence: TGTGCCAGTAGAGAGGACAGGTCCTACAATGAGCAGTTCTTC. Full variable domain (outside the CDR3, taken from reference TRBV19 and TRBJ2-1): DGGITQSPKYLFRKEGQNVTLSCEQNLNHDAMYWYRQDPGQGLRLIYYSQIVNDFQKGDIAEGYSVSREKKESFPLTVTSAQKNPTAFYLCASREDRSYNEQFFGPGTRLTVL.

The chain joins TRBV2 to TRBJ1-5, with 7 positions matching TRBD1. V lost 7 bases and J lost 6; bases outside the gene matches: 9. CDR1 and CDR2 from the germline V gene are SNHLY and FYNNEI. This CDR3 region has 14 residues. CDR3 coding DNA: TGTGCCAGCAACCCGGGACAGAGAGGTCAGCCCCAGCATTTT. Protein: CASNPGQRGQPQHF.

The rearrangement joins TRBV1 to TRBJ2-1; the D call of TRBD2 is as the table states it, not checked on the DNA. TRBV1 is a pseudogene segment. The CDR3 contains 17 residues. The CDR3 nucleotides read TGCACCAGCAGCCCCCACACTAGCGGGGTTTCGGACAATGAGCAGTTCTTC. Translating gives CTSSPHTSGVSDNEQFF.

The V gene is TRBV5-4, the J gene TRBJ2-7; the match to TRBD2 covers 7 bases. This CDR3 is 13 amino acids long. Per the germline V gene, CDR1 is SGHNT and CDR2 is YYREEE (reference sequence). After removal of 4 bases from V and 2 bases from J, the junction contained 3 bases not matched to a gene. The CDR3 bases are TGTGCCAGCAGCGCTAGCGGTACCTACGAGCAGTACTTC. Translation gives CASSASGTYEQYF.

The chain carries TRBV6-6 and TRBJ2-7, with D maybe TRBD1 (6 bases). The CDR3 totals 15 residues. The V and J ends lost 5 bases and 3 bases respectively, with 17 bases between them. CDR1 is MNHNY and CDR2 is SVGAGI in the germline V gene (reference sequence). The CDR3 coding sequence is TGTGCCAGCAGTCCCCGCACAGGGTCTGGCTACGAGCAGTACGTC. Encoded protein: CASSPRTGSGYEQYV.

The V call is TRBV2, the J call TRBJ1-4, with D tentatively TRBD1 (6 bases). Looked up from germline, CDR1 is SNHLY and CDR2 is FYNNEI. Trimming pared 8 bases from V and 7 bases from J, leaving 23 bases between. The CDR3 extends over 16 amino acids. CDR3 residues: CASVLGGPSLGEKLFF. Here the CDR3 DNA reads TGTGCCAGCGTCCTTGGGGGCCCCTCCTTGGGTGAAAAACTGTTTTTT. Variable domain in full (rest from reference TRBV2 and TRBJ1-4): EPEVTQTPSHQVTQMGQEVILRCVPISNHLYFYWYRQILGQKVEFLVSFYNNEISEKSEIFDDQFSVERPDGSNFTLKIRSTKLEDSAMYFCASVLGGPSLGEKLFFGSGTQLSVL.

V is TRBV27 and J is TRBJ1-2; TRBD1 matches 7 bases. Trimming at V came to 4 bases and at J to 7 bases, leaving 9 bases not matched to a gene. There are 14 residues in the CDR3. From germline, CDR1 is MNHEY and CDR2 SMNVEV (reference sequence). The CDR3 protein is CASSSLTGSSGYTF. The CDR3, as DNA: TGTGCCAGCAGTTCCCTGACAGGGTCTAGTGGCTACACCTTC.

This clone was counted once. V gene TRBV5-1 combines with J gene TRBJ2-3; TRBD2 aligns across 9 bases. Germline V gene sequence: CDR1 SGHRS, CDR2 YFSETQ. V trimming: 4 bases; J trimming: 6 bases; junction bases outside the gene matches: 12. The CDR3 is 16 residues long. The CDR3 DNA is TGCGCCAGCAGCACCGGACTAGCGACCTTTCCGGATACGCAGTATTTT. Its protein is CASSTGLATFPDTQYF.

This sequence joins TRBV2 and TRBJ2-1; tentative D call: TRBD1 (6 bases). CDR3 length equals 13 residues. Germline assignment: CDR1 SNHLY and CDR2 FYNNEI. Trimming left V 7 bases short and J 8 bases short, with 15 bases between. The CDR3 spells CASILRDTYEQFF. CDR3 nucleotides: TGTGCCAGCATACTCAGGGACACTTATGAGCAGTTCTTC. Supplemented by reference TRBV2 and TRBJ2-1, the full variable domain reads EPEVTQTPSHQVTQMGQEVILRCVPISNHLYFYWYRQILGQKVEFLVSFYNNEISEKSEIFDDQFSVERPDGSNFTLKIRSTKLEDSAMYFCASILRDTYEQFFGPGTRLTVL.

CDR3 loop: CASSSDRDNQPQHF. CDR3 DNA: TGTGCCAGCTCATCGGACAGGGATAATCAGCCCCAGCATTTT. The J gene is TRBJ1-5, the V gene TRBV18; TRBD1 matches at 8 bases. Per germline, CDR1 KGHSH and CDR2 LQKENI. After removal of 5 bases from V and 4 bases from J, the junction contained 4 bases not matched to a gene. The CDR3 is 14 residues long.

This clone was observed once. The chain recombines TRBV27 with TRBJ2-3, with 10 bases aligning to TRBD2. The J segment lost 8 bases and the V segment lost 6 bases, leaving 2 bases of the junction unmatched. Germline loops: CDR1 MNHEY, CDR2 SMNVEV (reference sequence). The CDR3 has 12 amino acids. The CDR3 protein is CASRLAGGTQYF. CDR3 in DNA: TGTGCCAGCAGGTTAGCGGGAGGTACGCAGTATTTT.